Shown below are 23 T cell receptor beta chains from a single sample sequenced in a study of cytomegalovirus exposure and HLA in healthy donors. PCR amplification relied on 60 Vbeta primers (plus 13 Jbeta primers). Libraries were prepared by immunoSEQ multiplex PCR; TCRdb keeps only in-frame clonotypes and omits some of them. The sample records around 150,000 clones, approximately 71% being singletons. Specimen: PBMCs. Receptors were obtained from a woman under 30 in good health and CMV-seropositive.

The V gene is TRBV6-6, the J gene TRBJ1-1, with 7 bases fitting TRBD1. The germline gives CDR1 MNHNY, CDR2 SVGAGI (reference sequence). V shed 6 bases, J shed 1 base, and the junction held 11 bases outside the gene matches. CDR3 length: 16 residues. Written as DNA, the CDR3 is TGTGCCAGCAGGGTTCGGACAGGCTCGGGGAACACTGAAGCTTTCTTT. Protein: CASRVRTGSGNTEAFF.

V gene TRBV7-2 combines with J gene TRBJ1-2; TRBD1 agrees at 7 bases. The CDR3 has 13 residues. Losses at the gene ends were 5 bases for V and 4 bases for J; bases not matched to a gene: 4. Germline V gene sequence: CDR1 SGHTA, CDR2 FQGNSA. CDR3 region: CASSPGTVYGYTF. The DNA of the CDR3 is TGTGCCAGCAGCCCAGGGACAGTCTATGGCTACACCTTC.

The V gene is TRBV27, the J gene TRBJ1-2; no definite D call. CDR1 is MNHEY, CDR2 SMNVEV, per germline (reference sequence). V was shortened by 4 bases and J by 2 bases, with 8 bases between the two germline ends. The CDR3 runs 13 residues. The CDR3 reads CASSSRGNYGYTF. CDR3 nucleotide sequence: TGTGCCAGCAGTTCCCGGGGAAACTATGGCTACACCTTC.

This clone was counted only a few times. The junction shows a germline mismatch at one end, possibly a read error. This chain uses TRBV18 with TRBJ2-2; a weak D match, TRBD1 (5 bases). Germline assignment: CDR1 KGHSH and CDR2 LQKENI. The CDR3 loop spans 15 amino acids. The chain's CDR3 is CASSPLDRNTGELFF. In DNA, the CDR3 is TGTGCCAGCTCTCCACTCGACAGGAACACCGGGGAGCTGTTTTTT.

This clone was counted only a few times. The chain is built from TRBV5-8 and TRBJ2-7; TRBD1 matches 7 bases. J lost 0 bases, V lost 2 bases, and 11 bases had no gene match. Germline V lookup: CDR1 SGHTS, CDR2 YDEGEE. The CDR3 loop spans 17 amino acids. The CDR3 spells CASSFWTGDIRSYEQYF. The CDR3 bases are TGTGCCAGCAGCTTTTGGACAGGTGACATCCGCTCCTACGAGCAGTACTTC. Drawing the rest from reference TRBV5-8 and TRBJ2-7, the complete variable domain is EAGVTQSPTHLIKTRGQQATLRCSPISGHTSVYWYQQALGLGLQFLLWYDEGEERNRGNFPPRFSGRQFPNYSSELNVNALELEDSALYLCASSFWTGDIRSYEQYFGPGTRLTVT.

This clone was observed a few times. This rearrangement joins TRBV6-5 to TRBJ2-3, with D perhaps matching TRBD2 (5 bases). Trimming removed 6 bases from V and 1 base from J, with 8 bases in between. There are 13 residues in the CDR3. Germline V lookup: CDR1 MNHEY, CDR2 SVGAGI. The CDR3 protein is CASRRAGTDTQYF. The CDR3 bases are TGTGCCAGCAGGCGGGCGGGCACAGATACGCAGTATTTT.

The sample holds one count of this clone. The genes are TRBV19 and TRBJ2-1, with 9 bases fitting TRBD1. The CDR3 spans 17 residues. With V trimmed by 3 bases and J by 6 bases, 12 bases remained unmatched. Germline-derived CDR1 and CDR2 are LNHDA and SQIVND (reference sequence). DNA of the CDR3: TGTGCCAGTAGTATTGGAGCAGGACAGGGGTTTTCCAATGAGCAGTTCTTC. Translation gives CASSIGAGQGFSNEQFF.

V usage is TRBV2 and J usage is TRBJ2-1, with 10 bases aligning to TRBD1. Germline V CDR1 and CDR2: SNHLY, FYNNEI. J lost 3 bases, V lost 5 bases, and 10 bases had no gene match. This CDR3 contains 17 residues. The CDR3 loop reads CASSFFPGQGNYNEQFF. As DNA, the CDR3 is TGTGCCAGCAGTTTCTTCCCGGGACAGGGGAACTACAATGAGCAGTTCTTC.

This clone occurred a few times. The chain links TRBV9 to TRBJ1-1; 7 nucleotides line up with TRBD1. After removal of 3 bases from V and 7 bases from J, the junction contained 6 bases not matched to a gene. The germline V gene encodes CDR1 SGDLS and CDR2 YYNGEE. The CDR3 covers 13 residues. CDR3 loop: CASSEEGASEAFF. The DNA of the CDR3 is TGTGCCAGCAGCGAGGAGGGGGCTAGTGAAGCTTTCTTT.

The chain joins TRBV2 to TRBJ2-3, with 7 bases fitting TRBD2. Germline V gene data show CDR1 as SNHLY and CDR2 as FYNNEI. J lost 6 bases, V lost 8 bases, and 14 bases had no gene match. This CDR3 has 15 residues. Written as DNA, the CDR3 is TGTGCCAGCGGGAGGGAAGGATCCTCGGTTGATACGCAGTATTTT. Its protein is CASGREGSSVDTQYF.

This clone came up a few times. The chain's CDR3 is CASGVPNWGGTNEQFF. Written as DNA, the CDR3 is TGTGCCAGCGGCGTCCCGAACTGGGGGGGCACCAATGAGCAGTTCTTC. The genes are TRBV6-6 and TRBJ2-1; tentatively, D is TRBD2 (7 bases). Trimming stripped 8 bases from V and 6 bases from J, with 23 bases between. This CDR3 has 16 amino acids. Germline V gives CDR1 MNHNY, CDR2 SVGAGI (reference sequence).

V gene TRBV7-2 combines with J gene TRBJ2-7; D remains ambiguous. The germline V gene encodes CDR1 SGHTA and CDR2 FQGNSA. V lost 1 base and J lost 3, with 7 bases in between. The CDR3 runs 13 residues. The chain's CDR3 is CASSLGRVYEQYF. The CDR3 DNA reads TGTGCCAGCAGCTTAGGTAGAGTCTACGAGCAGTACTTC.

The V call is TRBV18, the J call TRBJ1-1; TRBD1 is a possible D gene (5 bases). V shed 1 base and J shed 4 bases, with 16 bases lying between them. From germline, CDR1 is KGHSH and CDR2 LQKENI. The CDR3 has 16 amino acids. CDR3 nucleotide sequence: TGTGCCAGCTCACCACAGGGGAGGGTAGAATCCACTGAAGCTTTCTTT. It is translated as CASSPQGRVESTEAFF. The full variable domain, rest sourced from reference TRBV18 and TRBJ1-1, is NAGVMQNPRHLVRRRGQEARLRCSPMKGHSHVYWYRQLPEEGLKFMVYLQKENIIDESGMPKERFSAEFPKEGPSILRIQQVVRGDSAAYFCASSPQGRVESTEAFFGQGTRLTVV.

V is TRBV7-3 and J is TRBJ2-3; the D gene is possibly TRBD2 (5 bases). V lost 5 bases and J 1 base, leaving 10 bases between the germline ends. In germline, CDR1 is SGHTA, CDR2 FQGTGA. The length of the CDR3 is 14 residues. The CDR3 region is CASSQTGGTDTQYF. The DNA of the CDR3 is TGTGCCAGCAGCCAAACCGGGGGCACAGATACGCAGTATTTT.

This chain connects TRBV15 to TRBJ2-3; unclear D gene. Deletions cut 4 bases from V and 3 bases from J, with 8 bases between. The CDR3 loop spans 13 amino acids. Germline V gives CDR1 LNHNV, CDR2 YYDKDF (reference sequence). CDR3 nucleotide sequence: TGTGCCACCAGCAAGGAGAGAACAGATACGCAGTATTTT. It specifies CATSKERTDTQYF.

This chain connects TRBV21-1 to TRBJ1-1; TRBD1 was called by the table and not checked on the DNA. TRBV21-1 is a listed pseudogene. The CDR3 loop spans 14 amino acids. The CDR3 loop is CASRIDSRNTEAFF. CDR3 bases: TGTGCCAGCAGAATCGACAGTCGAAACACTGAAGCTTTCTTT.

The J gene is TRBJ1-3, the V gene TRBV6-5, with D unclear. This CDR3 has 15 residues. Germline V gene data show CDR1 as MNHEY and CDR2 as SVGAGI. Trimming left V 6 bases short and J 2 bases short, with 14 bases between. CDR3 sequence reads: CASSPTPSPGNTIYF. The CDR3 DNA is TGTGCCAGCAGCCCCACTCCGAGCCCTGGAAACACCATATATTTT.

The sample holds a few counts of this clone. CDR3 protein: CAWSVLGLSQETQYF. For the CDR3, the DNA is TGTGCCTGGAGTGTACTCGGGTTGAGCCAAGAGACCCAGTACTTC. The J gene is TRBJ2-5, the V gene TRBV30; the D is unclear. CDR1 and CDR2 (germline): GTSNPN, SVGIG (reference sequence). The CDR3 loop spans 15 amino acids. V lost 0 bases, J lost 1 base, and 12 bases lay in between.

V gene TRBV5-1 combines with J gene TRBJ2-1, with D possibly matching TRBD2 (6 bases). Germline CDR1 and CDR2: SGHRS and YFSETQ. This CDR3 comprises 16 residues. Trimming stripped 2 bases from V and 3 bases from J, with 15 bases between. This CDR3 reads CASSFLPTGDYNEQFF. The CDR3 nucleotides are TGCGCCAGCAGCTTTTTGCCGACGGGGGACTACAATGAGCAGTTCTTC.

The chain's CDR3 is CASSSGGFTGELFF. The DNA of the CDR3 is TGTGCCAGCAGCTCAGGGGGCTTTACCGGGGAGCTGTTTTTT. V gene TRBV27 combines with J gene TRBJ2-2, with TRBD1 identical over 8 bases. This CDR3 region has 14 residues. Germline-derived CDR1 and CDR2 are MNHEY and SMNVEV (reference sequence). With 6 bases clipped from V and 5 bases from J, the junction kept 5 bases outside the gene matches.

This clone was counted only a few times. The CDR3 loop is CASRSWGRADEYGYTF. The CDR3 DNA sequence: TGCGCCAGCAGGAGTTGGGGCAGGGCCGATGAATATGGCTACACCTTC. The chain carries TRBV5-1 and TRBJ1-2; a weak D match, TRBD1 (5 bases). The CDR3 runs to 16 residues. V was shortened by 5 bases and J by 5 bases, with 22 bases between the two germline ends. The germline CDR1 and CDR2 sequences are SGHRS and YFSETQ.

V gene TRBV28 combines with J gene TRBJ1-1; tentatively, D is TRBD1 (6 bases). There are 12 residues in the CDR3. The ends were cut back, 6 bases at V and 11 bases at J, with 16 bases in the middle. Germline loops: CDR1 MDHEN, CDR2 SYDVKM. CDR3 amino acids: CASSPHRVRAFF. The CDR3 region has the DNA TGTGCCAGCAGCCCTCACAGGGTACGTGCTTTCTTT.

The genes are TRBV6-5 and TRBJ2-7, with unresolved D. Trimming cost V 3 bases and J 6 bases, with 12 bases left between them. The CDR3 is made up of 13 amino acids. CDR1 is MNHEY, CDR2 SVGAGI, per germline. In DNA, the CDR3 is TGTGCCAGCAGTTATCGGGTGATGACCGAGCAGTACTTC. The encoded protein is CASSYRVMTEQYF.